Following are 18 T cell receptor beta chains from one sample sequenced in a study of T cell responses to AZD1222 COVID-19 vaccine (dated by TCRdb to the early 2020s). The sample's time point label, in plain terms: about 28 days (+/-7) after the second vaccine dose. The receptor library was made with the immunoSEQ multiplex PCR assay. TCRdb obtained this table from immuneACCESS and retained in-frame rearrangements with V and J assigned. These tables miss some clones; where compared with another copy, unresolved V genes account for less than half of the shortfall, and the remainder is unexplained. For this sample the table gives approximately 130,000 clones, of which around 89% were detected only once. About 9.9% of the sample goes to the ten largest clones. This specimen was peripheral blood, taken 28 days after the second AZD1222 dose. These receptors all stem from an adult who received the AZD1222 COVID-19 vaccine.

As DNA, the CDR3 is TGTGCCAGCAGCTTAGGGGTGAGGGGCGAGCAGTACTTC. Residues: CASSLGVRGEQYF. The V call is TRBV7-9, the J call TRBJ2-7; tentatively, D is TRBD1 or TRBD2 (5 bases each). V lost 1 base, J lost 6 bases, and 10 bases lay in between. The CDR3 is made up of 13 amino acids. CDR1 and CDR2 from the germline V gene are SEHNR and FQNEAQ (reference sequence).

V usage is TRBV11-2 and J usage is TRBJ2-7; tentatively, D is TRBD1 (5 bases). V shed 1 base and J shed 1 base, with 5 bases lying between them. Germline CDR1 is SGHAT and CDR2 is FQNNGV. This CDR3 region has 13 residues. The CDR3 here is CASSLGTSYEQYF. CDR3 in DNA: TGTGCCAGCAGCTTAGGGACATCCTACGAGCAGTACTTC.

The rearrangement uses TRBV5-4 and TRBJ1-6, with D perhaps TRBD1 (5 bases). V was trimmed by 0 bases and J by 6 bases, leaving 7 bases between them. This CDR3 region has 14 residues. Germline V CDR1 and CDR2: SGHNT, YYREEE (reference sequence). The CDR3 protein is CASSLEGLNSPLHF. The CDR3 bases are TGTGCCAGCAGCTTGGAGGGGCTTAATTCACCCCTCCACTTT. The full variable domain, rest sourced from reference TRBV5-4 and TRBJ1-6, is ETGVTQSPTHLIKTRGQQVTLRCSSQSGHNTVSWYQQALGQGPQFIFQYYREEENGRGNFPPRFSGLQFPNYSSELNVNALELDDSALYLCASSLEGLNSPLHFGNGTRLTVT.

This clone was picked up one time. CDR3 region: CASSLDGDTQYF. In DNA, the CDR3 is TGTGCCAGCAGTTTAGATGGAGATACGCAGTATTTT. V usage is TRBV27 and J usage is TRBJ2-3; D unresolved. Germline CDR1 is MNHEY and CDR2 is SMNVEV (reference sequence). Trimming left V 2 bases short and J 5 bases short, with 5 bases between. This CDR3 has 12 residues.

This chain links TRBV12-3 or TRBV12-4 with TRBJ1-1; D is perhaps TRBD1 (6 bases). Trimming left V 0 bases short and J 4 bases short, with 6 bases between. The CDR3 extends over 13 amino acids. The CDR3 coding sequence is TGTGCCAGCAGTTTAGCACAGGGCACTGAAGCTTTCTTT. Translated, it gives CASSLAQGTEAFF.

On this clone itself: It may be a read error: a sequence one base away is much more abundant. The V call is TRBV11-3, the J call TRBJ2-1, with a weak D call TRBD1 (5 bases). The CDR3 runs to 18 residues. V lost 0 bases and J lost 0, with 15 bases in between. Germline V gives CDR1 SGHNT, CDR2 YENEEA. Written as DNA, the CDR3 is TGTGCCAGCAGCTTAGATCAAAGGGGCTCAACCTCCTACAATGAGCAGTTCTTC. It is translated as CASSLDQRGSTSYNEQFF.

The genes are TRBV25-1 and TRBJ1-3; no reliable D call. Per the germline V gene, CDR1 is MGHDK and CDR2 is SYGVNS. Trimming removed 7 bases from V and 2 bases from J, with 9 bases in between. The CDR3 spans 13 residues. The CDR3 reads CASTSSAGNTIYF. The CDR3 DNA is TGTGCCAGCACTTCATCCGCTGGAAACACCATATATTTT.

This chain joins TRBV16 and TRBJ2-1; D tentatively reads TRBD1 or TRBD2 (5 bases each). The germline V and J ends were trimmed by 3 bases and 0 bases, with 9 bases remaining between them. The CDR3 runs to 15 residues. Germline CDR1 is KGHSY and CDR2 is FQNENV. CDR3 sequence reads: CASSQGDLSYNEQFF. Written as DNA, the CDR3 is TGTGCCAGCAGCCAGGGGGATCTCTCCTACAATGAGCAGTTCTTC.

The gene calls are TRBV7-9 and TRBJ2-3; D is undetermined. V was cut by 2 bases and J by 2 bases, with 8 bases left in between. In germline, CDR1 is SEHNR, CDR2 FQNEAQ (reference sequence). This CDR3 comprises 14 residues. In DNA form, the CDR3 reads TGTGCCAGCAGCTTAACAGACTCCACAGATACGCAGTATTTT. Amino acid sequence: CASSLTDSTDTQYF.

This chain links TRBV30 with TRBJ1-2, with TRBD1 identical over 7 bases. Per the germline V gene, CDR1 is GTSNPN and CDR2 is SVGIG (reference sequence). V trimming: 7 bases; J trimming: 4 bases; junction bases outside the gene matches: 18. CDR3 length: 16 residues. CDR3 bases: TGTGCCTCGGGGTTGGGGACAGTCGTCTCCTTCTATGGCTACACCTTC. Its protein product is CASGLGTVVSFYGYTF.

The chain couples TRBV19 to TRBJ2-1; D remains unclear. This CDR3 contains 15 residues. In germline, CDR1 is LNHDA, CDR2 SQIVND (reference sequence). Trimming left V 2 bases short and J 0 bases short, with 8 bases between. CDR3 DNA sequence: TGTGCCAGTAGTATACAGGATAGCTCCTACAATGAGCAGTTCTTC. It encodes CASSIQDSSYNEQFF.

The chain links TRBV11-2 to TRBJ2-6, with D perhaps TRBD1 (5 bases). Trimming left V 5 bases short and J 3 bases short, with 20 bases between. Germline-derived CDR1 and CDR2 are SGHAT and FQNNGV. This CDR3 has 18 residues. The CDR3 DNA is TGTGCCAGCAGCACCCGACGCCAGGGTGCCATTGGGGCCAACGTCCTGACTTTC. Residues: CASSTRRQGAIGANVLTF.

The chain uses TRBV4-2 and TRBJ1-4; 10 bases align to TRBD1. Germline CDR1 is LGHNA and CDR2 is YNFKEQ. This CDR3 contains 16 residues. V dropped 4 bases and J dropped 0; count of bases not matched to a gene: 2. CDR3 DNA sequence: TGTGCCAGCAGCCGGGACAGGGGTGCAACTAATGAAAAACTGTTTTTT. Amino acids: CASSRDRGATNEKLFF.

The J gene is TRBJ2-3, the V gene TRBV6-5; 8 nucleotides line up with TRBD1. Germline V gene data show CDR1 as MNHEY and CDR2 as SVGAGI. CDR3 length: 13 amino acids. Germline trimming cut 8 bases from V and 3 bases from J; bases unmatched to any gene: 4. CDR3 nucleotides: TGTGCCAGCTTCACAGGGGGGACAGATACGCAGTATTTT. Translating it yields CASFTGGTDTQYF.

Written as DNA, the CDR3 is TGTGCCAGCAGTTACCAGGCTGAAGCTTTCTTT. Translated: CASSYQAEAFF. V gene TRBV6-2 or TRBV6-3 combines with J gene TRBJ1-1; D is undetermined. The CDR3 consists of 11 residues. Germline V gives CDR1 MNHEY, CDR2 SVGEGT. V lost 2 bases and J 6 bases, leaving 4 bases between the germline ends.

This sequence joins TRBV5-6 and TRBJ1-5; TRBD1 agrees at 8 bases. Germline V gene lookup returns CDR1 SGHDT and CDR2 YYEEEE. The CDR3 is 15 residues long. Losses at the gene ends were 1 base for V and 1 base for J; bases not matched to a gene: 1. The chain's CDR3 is CASSLNRGSNQPQHF. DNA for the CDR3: TGTGCCAGCAGCTTGAACAGGGGGAGCAATCAGCCCCAGCATTTT.

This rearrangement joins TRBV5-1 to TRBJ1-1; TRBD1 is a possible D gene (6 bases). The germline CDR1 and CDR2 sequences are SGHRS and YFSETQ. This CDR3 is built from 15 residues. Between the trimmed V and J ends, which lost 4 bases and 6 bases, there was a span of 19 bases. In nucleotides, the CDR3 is TGCGCCAGCAGCCTCCTCGGGGGCGAGAGTGCTGAAGCTTTCTTT. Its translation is CASSLLGGESAEAFF.

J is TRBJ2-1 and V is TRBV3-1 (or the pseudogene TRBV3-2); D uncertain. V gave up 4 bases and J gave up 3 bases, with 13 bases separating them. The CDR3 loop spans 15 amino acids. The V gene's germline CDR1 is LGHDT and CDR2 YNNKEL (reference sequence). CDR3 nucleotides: TGTGCCAGCAGCCTTTCTGCCGGGTTCTACAATGAGCAGTTCTTC. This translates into CASSLSAGFYNEQFF.